A selection of T cell receptor beta chains follows, all from one sample in a study of early T cells in non-severe SARS-CoV-2 infection. One entry per CDR3 protein results from TCRdb running MiXCR on the 5' RACE reads. The data hold 70,000 or so distinct CDR3 sequences, with around 9.1% observed a single time. The sequencing used whole blood, collected at baseline. The receptor source for this set is an adult who was a healthcare worker with PCR-confirmed SARS-CoV-2 infection or an uninfected control (not recorded which). CDR3s include the opening cysteine and the closing phenylalanine or tryptophan. The D gene is left open where the match is weak. Not every row has a clone size; where given, it reads once, few, many or a size class.

V	J	size	D	DNA	CDR3
TRBV7-3	TRBJ2-2	many	TRBD2	TGTGCCAGCAGCTTCTCAGCGGGGGGAGGCACCGGGGAGCTGTTTTTT	CASSFSAGGGTGELFF
TRBV6-6	TRBJ2-3	NA	NA	TGTGCCAGCAGTTACGGGGGAATGTCGGGTGATACGCAGTATTTT	CASSYGGMSGDTQYF
TRBV4-3	TRBJ2-3	NA	NA	TGCGCCAGCAGCCAAGTGAACGGGCCCCTGAATACGCAGTATTTT	CASSQVNGPLNTQYF
TRBV11-2	TRBJ1-2	few	TRBD1	TGTGCCAGCAGCTCGCACGGGACAGGGCCCAACTATGGCTACACCTTC	CASSSHGTGPNYGYTF
TRBV6-5	TRBJ1-1	few	NA	TGTGCCAGCAGTTACTGGGGGGGGCGGATGAACACTGAAGCTTTCTTT	CASSYWGGRMNTEAFF
TRBV11-3	TRBJ2-3	NA	NA	TGTGCCAGCAGCCTAAATGGCGCGGATACGCAGTATTTT	CASSLNGADTQYF
TRBV5-1	TRBJ1-4	NA	NA	TGCGCCAGCAGTGGAGGGGCAACTAATGAAAAACTGTTTTTT	CASSGGATNEKLFF
TRBV27	TRBJ2-5	NA	NA	TGTGCCAGCAGTTCACCGGGACTCGCCCCCCAAGAGACCCAGTACTTC	CASSSPGLAPQETQYF
TRBV30	TRBJ1-5	NA	TRBD1	TGTGCCTGGGCCGGGACAGGACATCAGCCCCAGCATTTT	CAWAGTGHQPQHF
TRBV7-9	TRBJ1-4	few	TRBD1	TGTGCCAGCAGCTCCGGACAGGGGTACGGAGCTAATGAAAAACTGTTTTTT	CASSSGQGYGANEKLFF
TRBV12-3/TRBV12-4	TRBJ2-1	NA	TRBD2	TGTGCCAGCATGCGGGGGGGGCCCGATGAGCAGTTCTTC	CASMRGGPDEQFF
TRBV6-1	TRBJ2-7	many	NA	TGTGCCAGCAGTGAAGGGGACCCCTACGAGCAGTACTTC	CASSEGDPYEQYF
TRBV6-5	TRBJ1-1	once	NA	TGTGCCAGCCGGCCCATAGGGCAGATTAACACTGAAGCTTTCTTT	CASRPIGQINTEAFF
TRBV20-1	TRBJ2-7	NA	TRBD2	TGCAGTGCTAGAGGATTAAGCGGGGGGGCTCGGGAGCAGTACTTC	CSARGLSGGAREQYF
TRBV12-3/TRBV12-4	TRBJ2-6	NA	NA	TGTGCCAGCAGTAGGAACTCTGGGGCCAACGTCCTGACTTTC	CASSRNSGANVLTF
TRBV3-2	TRBJ2-7	many	NA	TGTGCCAGCAGCCAAGGAAGTCAGCGGGGAACCTACGAGCAGTACTTC	CASSQGSQRGTYEQYF
TRBV30	TRBJ1-3	NA	TRBD1	TGTGCCTGGAGTCCCAACAGGGGAAGCGGAAACACCATATATTTT	CAWSPNRGSGNTIYF
TRBV6-6	TRBJ2-7	few	TRBD1	TGTGCCAGCAGGACAGGGGGCGAGAACGAGCAGTACTTC	CASRTGGENEQYF
TRBV12-3/TRBV12-4	TRBJ2-7	many	NA	TGTGCCAGCAGTTTAGGGCGGAACTACGAGCAGTACTTC	CASSLGRNYEQYF
TRBV9	TRBJ2-3	many	NA	TGTGCCAGCAGCAGCCGGGACCACACAGATACGCAGTATTTT	CASSSRDHTDTQYF
TRBV15	TRBJ2-3	NA	NA	TGTGCCACCAGCAGATACGCCGGGGGGCGGACAGATACGCAGTATTTT	CATSRYAGGRTDTQYF
TRBV29-1	TRBJ1-2	NA	TRBD1	TGCAGCGCCCTCCAGGGGGTAGAGTCAAATGGCTACACCTTC	CSALQGVESNGYTF
TRBV5-1	TRBJ2-3	NA	TRBD2	TGCGCCAGCAGCTTGGTTACCGGGGGGGATACGCAGTATTTT	CASSLVTGGDTQYF
TRBV20-1	TRBJ2-3	many	NA	TGCAGTGCTACAGAGCCCGGCCCAGGGCAAGATACGCAGTATTTT	CSATEPGPGQDTQYF
TRBV20-1	TRBJ2-7	many	TRBD1	TGCAGTGCGAGTGACAGGGGCCGTAGCTCCTACGAGCAGTACTTC	CSASDRGRSSYEQYF
TRBV12-5	TRBJ2-3	many	NA	TGTGCTAGTGGTTTGGGGACATCTAGCACAGATACGCAGTATTTT	CASGLGTSSTDTQYF
TRBV12-3/TRBV12-4	TRBJ2-7	many	NA	TGTGCCAGCAGCGGGGTGGACAGCGACTACGAGCAGTACTTC	CASSGVDSDYEQYF
TRBV6-5	TRBJ2-1	NA	TRBD2	TGTGCCAGCAGACCAAGCGGGGGGGCCGATGAGCAGTTCTTC	CASRPSGGADEQFF
TRBV27	TRBJ1-5	NA	NA	TGTGCCAGCAGTTTATCCAGGGAAGGTCAGCCCCAGCATTTT	CASSLSREGQPQHF
TRBV7-3	TRBJ2-2	few	TRBD1	TGTGCCAGCAGCTACGGACAGGGGGTTCTCTTCGGGGAGCTGTTTTTT	CASSYGQGVLFGELFF
TRBV3-1	TRBJ2-4	many	NA	TGTGCCAGCAGCCACCAATTCGACGGCTTACAAAACATTCAGTACTTC	CASSHQFDGLQNIQYF
TRBV5-4	TRBJ2-1	medium-sized	NA	TGTGCCAGCAGCTTGGCCGGAAGCAGCTCCTACAATGAGCAGTTCTTC	CASSLAGSSSYNEQFF
TRBV11-2	TRBJ2-3	few	NA	TGTGCCAGCAGATCAATCGGGCTGCTCACAGATACGCAGTATTTT	CASRSIGLLTDTQYF
TRBV19	TRBJ2-2	few	TRBD1	TGTGCCAGTAGTACCCATCACACCGGGACAGGGGAAGGGGAGCTGTTTTTT	CASSTHHTGTGEGELFF
TRBV2	TRBJ1-3	few	NA	TGTGCCAGCAGGCGGGTGGTATCTGGAAACACCATATATTTT	CASRRVVSGNTIYF
TRBV9	TRBJ2-7	NA	NA	TGTGCCAGCAGCGTCTCCACGGGCAGGGTGCACGAGCAGTACTTC	CASSVSTGRVHEQYF
TRBV27	TRBJ2-4	many	NA	TGTGCCAGCAGTTTAACCCGGTACTTC	CASSLTRYF
TRBV6-5	TRBJ1-4	NA	NA	TGTGCCAGCAGTTCGGGGGTGTGGGGGAGCAATGAAAAACTGTTTTTT	CASSSGVWGSNEKLFF
TRBV10-3	TRBJ1-6	few	TRBD1	TGTGCCATCAGTGTCGGGACAGGGTCCAATTCACCCCTCCACTTT	CAISVGTGSNSPLHF
TRBV19	TRBJ1-2	few	TRBD1	TGTGCCAGTAGTAACCCTTGGACAGGGAAGGGCTACACCTTC	CASSNPWTGKGYTF
TRBV7-2	TRBJ2-3	many	TRBD2	TGTGCCAGCAGCTTAGCGGGGGGGGTAGATACGCAGTATTTT	CASSLAGGVDTQYF
TRBV30	TRBJ1-1	NA	NA	TGTGCCTGGAGTGTAGGGGGTTCAAAAGGAATGAACACTGAAGCTTTCTTT	CAWSVGGSKGMNTEAFF
TRBV7-3	TRBJ2-7	NA	NA	TGTGCCAGCAGCCCCGGGTCCTCCTGGGGGTACGAGCAGTACTTC	CASSPGSSWGYEQYF
TRBV7-9	TRBJ1-5	many	NA	TGTGCCAGCAGCTTGGTGGGCATCAATCAGCCCCAGCATTTT	CASSLVGINQPQHF
TRBV12-3/TRBV12-4	TRBJ2-5	NA	NA	TGTGCCAGCAGTTTCGGCTCAGAAGAGACCCAGTACTTC	CASSFGSEETQYF
TRBV3-1	TRBJ1-1	many	TRBD1	TGTGCCAGCAGCCACCGGGGACAGGGGGTAAATACTGAAGCTTTCTTT	CASSHRGQGVNTEAFF
TRBV7-9	TRBJ1-3	many	NA	TGTGCCAGCAGCTCTGACATCTCGGAAAACACCATATATTTT	CASSSDISENTIYF
TRBV5-6	TRBJ2-7	few	TRBD2	TGTGCCAGCAGCGGTGGGACTAGCGGTCCCTACGAGCAGTACTTC	CASSGGTSGPYEQYF
TRBV2	TRBJ2-5	NA	TRBD1	TGTGCCAGCAGTCTCCAGGGGGTTCAAGAGACCCAGTACTTC	CASSLQGVQETQYF
TRBV4-2	TRBJ2-3	NA	TRBD2	TGTGCCAGCAGCCGGAGACTAGCGGGAGAGGCAGATACGCAGTATTTT	CASSRRLAGEADTQYF
TRBV7-9	TRBJ2-1	NA	NA	TGTGCCAGCAGCGTGGCGCCCGAGCAGTTCTTC	CASSVAPEQFF
TRBV27	TRBJ2-5	NA	NA	TGTGCCAGCAGTTCCAAGTACCAAGAGACCCAGTACTTC	CASSSKYQETQYF
TRBV6-2/TRBV6-3	TRBJ1-5	many	NA	TGTGCCAGCAGTTACCGAGTCTCTCGGCATCAGCCCCAGCATTTT	CASSYRVSRHQPQHF
TRBV6-5	TRBJ1-1	many	NA	TGTGCCAGCAGTTACTCCCGGCCCCAGACAGCGAACACTGAAGCTTTCTTT	CASSYSRPQTANTEAFF
TRBV4-2	TRBJ2-3	NA	NA	TGTGCCAGCAGCCAAGAAGGGGTGGATACGCAGTATTTT	CASSQEGVDTQYF
TRBV29-1	TRBJ2-3	medium-sized	TRBD1	TGCAGCGGCGGGACAGGGGGCACAGATACGCAGTATTTT	CSGGTGGTDTQYF
TRBV29-1	TRBJ2-3	NA	NA	TGCAGCGTTGAGGGGCCAGATACGCAGTATTTT	CSVEGPDTQYF